These 2 T cell receptor beta chains originate from one sample sequenced in a study of blood T cell repertoires in COVID-19. Using immunoSEQ multiplex PCR, the repertoire was profiled, and TCRdb retains in-frame clones only, with some absent. The data contain 250,000 to 350,000 clones, roughly 90% of them singletons. The sample was PBMCs or T cells enriched from blood (not recorded which). The origin of the receptors is a woman aged 18-29 years with acute COVID-19.

Written as DNA, the CDR3 is TGTGCCAGCAGTTGGGACCCAACAGGGGGCGGCTACACCTTC. It encodes CASSWDPTGGGYTF. The chain recombines TRBV6-5 with TRBJ1-2; 9 nucleotides line up with TRBD1. With 4 bases clipped from V and 8 bases from J, the junction kept 8 bases outside the gene matches. Germline-derived CDR1 and CDR2 are MNHEY and SVGAGI. This CDR3 comprises 14 residues.

The chain joins TRBV7-9 to TRBJ1-4; D uncertain. This CDR3 has 14 residues. V was trimmed by 5 bases and J by 0 bases, leaving 7 bases between them. Germline lookup yields CDR1 SEHNR and CDR2 FQNEAQ (reference sequence). The CDR3 loop is CASSPGATNEKLFF. Here the CDR3 DNA reads TGTGCCAGCAGCCCCGGGGCAACTAATGAAAAACTGTTTTTT.